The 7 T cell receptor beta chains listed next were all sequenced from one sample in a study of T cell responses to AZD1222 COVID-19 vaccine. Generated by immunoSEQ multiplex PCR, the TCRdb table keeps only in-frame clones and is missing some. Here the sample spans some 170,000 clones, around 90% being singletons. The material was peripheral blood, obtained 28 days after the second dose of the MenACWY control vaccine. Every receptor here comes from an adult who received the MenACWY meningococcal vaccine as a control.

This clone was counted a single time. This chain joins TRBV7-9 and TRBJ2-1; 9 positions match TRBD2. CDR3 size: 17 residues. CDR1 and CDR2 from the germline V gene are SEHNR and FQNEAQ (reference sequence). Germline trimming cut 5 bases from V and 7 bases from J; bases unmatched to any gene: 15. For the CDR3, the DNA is TGTGCCAGCAGCCCTCGGGGAATAGCGGGAGCTCAGAATGAGCAGTTCTTC. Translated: CASSPRGIAGAQNEQFF.

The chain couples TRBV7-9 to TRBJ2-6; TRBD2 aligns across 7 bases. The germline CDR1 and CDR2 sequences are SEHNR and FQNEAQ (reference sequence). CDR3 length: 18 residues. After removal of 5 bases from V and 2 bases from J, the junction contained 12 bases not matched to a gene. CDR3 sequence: CASSRRGGETAGANVLTF. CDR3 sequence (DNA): TGTGCCAGCAGCCGCCGGGGAGGGGAGACCGCTGGGGCCAACGTCCTGACTTTC.

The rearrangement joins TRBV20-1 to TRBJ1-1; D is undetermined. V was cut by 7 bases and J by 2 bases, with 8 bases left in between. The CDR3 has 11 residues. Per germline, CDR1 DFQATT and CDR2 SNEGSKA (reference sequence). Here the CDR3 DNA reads TGCAGTGGAGGGAGTAACACTGAAGCTTTCTTT. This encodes CSGGSNTEAFF.

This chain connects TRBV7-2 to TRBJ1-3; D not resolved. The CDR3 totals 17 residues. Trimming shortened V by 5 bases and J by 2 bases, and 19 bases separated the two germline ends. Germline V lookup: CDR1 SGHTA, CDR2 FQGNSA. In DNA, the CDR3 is TGTGCCAGCAGCCGCCGAGCCGGGGATGGCGCTGGAAACACCATATATTTT. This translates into CASSRRAGDGAGNTIYF.

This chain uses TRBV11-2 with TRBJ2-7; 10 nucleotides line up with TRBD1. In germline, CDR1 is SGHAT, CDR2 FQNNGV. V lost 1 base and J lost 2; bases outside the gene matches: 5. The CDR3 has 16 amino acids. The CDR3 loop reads CASSLGDRGFAYEQYF. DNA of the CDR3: TGTGCCAGCAGCTTAGGGGACAGGGGATTTGCCTACGAGCAGTACTTC.

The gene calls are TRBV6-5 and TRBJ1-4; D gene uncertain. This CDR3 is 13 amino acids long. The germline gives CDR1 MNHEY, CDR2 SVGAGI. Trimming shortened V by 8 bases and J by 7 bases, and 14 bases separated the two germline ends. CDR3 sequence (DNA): TGTGCCAGCGGGCTTACGGGGTTTGAAAAACTGTTTTTT. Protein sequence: CASGLTGFEKLFF.

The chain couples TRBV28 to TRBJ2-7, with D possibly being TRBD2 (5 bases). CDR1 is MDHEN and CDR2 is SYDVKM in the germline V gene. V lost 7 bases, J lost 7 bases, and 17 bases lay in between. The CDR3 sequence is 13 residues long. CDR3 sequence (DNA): TGTGCCAGCACGGCCTACGGGGTCGGGGAGCAGTACTTC. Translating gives CASTAYGVGEQYF.